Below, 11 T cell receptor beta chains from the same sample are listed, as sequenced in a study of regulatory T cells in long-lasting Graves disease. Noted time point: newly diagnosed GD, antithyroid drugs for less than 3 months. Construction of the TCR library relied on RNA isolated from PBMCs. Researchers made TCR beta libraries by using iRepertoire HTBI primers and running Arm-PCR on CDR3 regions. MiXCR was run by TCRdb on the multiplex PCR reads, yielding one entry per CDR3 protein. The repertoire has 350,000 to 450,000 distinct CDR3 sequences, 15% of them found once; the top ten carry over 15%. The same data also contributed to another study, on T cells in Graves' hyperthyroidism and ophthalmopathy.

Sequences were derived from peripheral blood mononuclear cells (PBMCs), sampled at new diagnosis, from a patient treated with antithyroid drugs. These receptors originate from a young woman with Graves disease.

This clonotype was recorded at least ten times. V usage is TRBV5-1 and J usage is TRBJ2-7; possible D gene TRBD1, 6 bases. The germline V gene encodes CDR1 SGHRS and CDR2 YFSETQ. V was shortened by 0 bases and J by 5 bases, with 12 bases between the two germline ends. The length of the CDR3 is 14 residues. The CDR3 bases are TGCGCCAGCAGCTTGGCCGGGACAACCCACGAGCAGTACTTC. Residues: CASSLAGTTHEQYF.

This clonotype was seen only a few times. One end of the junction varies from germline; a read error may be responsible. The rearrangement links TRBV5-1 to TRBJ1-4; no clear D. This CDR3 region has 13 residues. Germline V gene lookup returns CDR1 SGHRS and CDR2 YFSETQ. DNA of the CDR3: TGCGTCAGCAGCTCGCGGACTGATGAAAAACTGTTTTTT. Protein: CVSSSRTDEKLFF. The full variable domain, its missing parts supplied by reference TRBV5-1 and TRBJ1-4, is KAGVTQTPRYLIKTRGQQVTLSCSPISGHRSVSWYQQTPGQGLQFLFEYFSETQRNKGNFPGRFSGRQFSNSRSEMNVSTLELGDSALYLCVSSSRTDEKLFFGSGTQLSVL.

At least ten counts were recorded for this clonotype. The CDR3 reads CATSVPRGTAEKLFF. In DNA form, the CDR3 reads TGTGCCACCAGTGTTCCCCGCGGGACGGCTGAAAAACTGTTTTTT. The rearrangement uses TRBV24-1 and TRBJ1-4; tentatively, D is TRBD1 (5 bases). The CDR3 is made up of 15 amino acids. Germline V CDR1 and CDR2: KGHDR, SFDVKD. Trimming left V 5 bases short and J 7 bases short, with 16 bases between.

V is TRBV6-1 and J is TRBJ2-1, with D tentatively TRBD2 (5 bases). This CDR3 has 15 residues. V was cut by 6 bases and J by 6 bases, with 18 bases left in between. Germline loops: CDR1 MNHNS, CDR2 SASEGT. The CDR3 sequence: CASRPDGDEFNEQFF. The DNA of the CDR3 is TGTGCCAGCAGACCTGACGGGGATGAGTTCAATGAGCAGTTCTTC.

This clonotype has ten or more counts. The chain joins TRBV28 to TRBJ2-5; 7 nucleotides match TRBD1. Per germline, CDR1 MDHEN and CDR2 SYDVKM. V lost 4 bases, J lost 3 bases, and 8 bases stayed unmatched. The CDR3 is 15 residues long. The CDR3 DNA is TGTGCCAGCAGTTCCTTCCGGGACAGAAAAGAGACCCAGTACTTC. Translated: CASSSFRDRKETQYF.

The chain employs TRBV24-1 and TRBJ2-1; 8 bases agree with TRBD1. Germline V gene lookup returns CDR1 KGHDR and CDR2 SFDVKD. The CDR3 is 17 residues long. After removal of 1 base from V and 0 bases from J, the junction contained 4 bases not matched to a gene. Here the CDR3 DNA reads TGTGCCACCAGTGATTTCAGGGGGCAGACCTCCTACAATGAGCAGTTCTTC. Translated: CATSDFRGQTSYNEQFF.

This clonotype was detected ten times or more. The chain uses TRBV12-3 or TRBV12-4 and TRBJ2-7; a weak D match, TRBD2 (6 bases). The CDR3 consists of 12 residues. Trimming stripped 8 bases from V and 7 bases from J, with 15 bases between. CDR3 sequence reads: CASGTLPGEQYF. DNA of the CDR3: TGTGCCAGCGGGACTTTACCTGGAGAGCAGTACTTC.

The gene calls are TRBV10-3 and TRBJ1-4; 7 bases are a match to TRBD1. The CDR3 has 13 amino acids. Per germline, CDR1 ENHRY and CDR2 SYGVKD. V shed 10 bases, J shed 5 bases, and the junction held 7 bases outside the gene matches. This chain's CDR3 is CATADRPNEKLFF. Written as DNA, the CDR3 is TGTGCCACAGCGGACAGGCCAAATGAAAAACTGTTTTTT.

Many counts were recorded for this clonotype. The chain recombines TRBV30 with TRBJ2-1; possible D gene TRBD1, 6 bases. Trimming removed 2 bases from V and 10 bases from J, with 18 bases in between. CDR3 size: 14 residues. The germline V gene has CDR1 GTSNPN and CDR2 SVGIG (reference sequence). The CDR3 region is CAWSFGSQGYEQFF. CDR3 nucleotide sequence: TGTGCCTGGAGTTTTGGCTCGCAGGGGTACGAGCAGTTCTTC.

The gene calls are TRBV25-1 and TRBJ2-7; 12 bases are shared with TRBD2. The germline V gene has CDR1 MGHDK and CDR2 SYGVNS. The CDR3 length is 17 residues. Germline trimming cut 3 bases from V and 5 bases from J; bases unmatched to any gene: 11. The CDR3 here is CASSDSLAGGLYNEQYF. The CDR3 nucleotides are TGTGCCAGCAGTGATTCGCTAGCGGGAGGGTTATACAACGAGCAGTACTTC.

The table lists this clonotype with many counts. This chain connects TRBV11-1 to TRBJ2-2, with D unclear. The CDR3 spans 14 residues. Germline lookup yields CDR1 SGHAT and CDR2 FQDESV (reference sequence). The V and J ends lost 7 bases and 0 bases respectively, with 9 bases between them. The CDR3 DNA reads TGTGCCAGCACCAGGACGGCGAACACCGGGGAGCTGTTTTTT. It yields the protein CASTRTANTGELFF.